This T cell receptor (beta chain) came from a study of CD8 T cells in Susac syndrome. For the study at large: There were Susac syndrome patients who were therapy-naive at blood draw, others on corticosteroids, and others on intravenous immunoglobulin alone. Study-level points and caveats: The greatest CD8+ clonal expansion in Susac occurred in TEMRA cells and in active patients.

The authors reverse transcribed about 0.5 to 1 ug RNA with random hexamers. immunoSEQ multiplex PCR amplified TCR beta CDR3 across 54 Vbeta, 13 Jbeta. TCRdb processed the immunoSEQ multiplex PCR reads anew with MiXCR; each CDR3 protein has one entry. This sample has more than 150,000 distinct CDR3 sequences, with around 93% found just once. Negative isolation was used for CD8+ and CD4+ T cells and FACS enrichment for TEMRA cells. Worth noting for this clonotype: What it binds is not known.

This clonotype originated in a human donor with Susac syndrome. The sequencing input was CD8+ T cells from PBMCs.

CDR3 protein: CASSQVAGGEEKLFF. The CDR3 bases are TGTGCCAGCAGCCAAGTGGCGGGGGGCGAAGAAAAACTGTTTTTT. The rearrangement uses TRBV4-2 and TRBJ1-4; D might be TRBD1 (6 bases). The CDR3 spans 15 residues. Germline CDR1 LGHNA, CDR2 YNFKEQ. V gave up 1 base and J gave up 8 bases, with 14 bases separating them.